A selection of T cell receptor beta chains follows, all from one sample in a study of cytomegalovirus exposure and HLA in healthy donors. TCRdb's copy holds only in-frame clones and misses some; the assay was immunoSEQ multiplex PCR. The repertoire holds 95,000 to 150,000 clones, under 90% seen once, with approximately 2% in the top ten. The sequenced material came from PBMCs. These receptors originate from a woman aged 25 to 45 in good health and CMV-seronegative. Each CDR3 is given with its conserved first and last residue. The D gene is left open where the match is weak. Rows may omit the clone size; those that give it use once, few, many or a size class.

d_call | j_call | clone_size | v_call | cdr3_nt | cdr3_aa
. | TRBJ2-7 | . | TRBV18 | TGTGCCAGCACAGAGACAGGACTCACTGGCTACGAGCAGTACTTC | CASTETGLTGYEQYF
. | TRBJ2-2 | . | TRBV21-1 | TGTGCCAGCATTAGTACCGGGACAGGGTTCAATGAGGCCCCCAGAGGGGAGCTGTTTTTT | CASISTGTGFNEAPRGELFF
TRBD2 | TRBJ2-1 | . | TRBV11-2 | TGTGCCAGCAGCCCGGGGGGACTCAATGAGCAGTTCTTC | CASSPGGLNEQFF
. | TRBJ2-3 | . | TRBV6-1 | TGTGCCAGCAGTGAACTGAATCTAGCCCTGGTAGGGACAGATACGCAGTATTTT | CASSELNLALVGTDTQYF
TRBD2 | TRBJ2-3 | . | TRBV5-5 | TGTGCCAGCAGCCCGCAACTAGCGGGGGAAACAGATACGCAGTATTTT | CASSPQLAGETDTQYF
. | TRBJ2-3 | once | TRBV10-3 | TGTGCCATCAGTGATCAGGGGAAAGATACGCAGTATTTT | CAISDQGKDTQYF
TRBD1 | TRBJ1-2 | few | TRBV4-3 | TGCGCCAGCAGCCATGTCCGGGACAGGGGGCACTATGGCTACACCTTC | CASSHVRDRGHYGYTF
TRBD1 | TRBJ1-4 | . | TRBV7-9 | TGTGCCAGCAGTCAAAATACAGGGGGCGCAGTTGAAAAACTGTTTTTT | CASSQNTGGAVEKLFF
TRBD2 | TRBJ2-2 | . | TRBV19 | TGTGCCAGTAGAGAGGCGGGGGGTCCTAACACCGGGGAGCTGTTTTTT | CASREAGGPNTGELFF
. | TRBJ2-2 | . | TRBV6-4 | TGTGCCAGCAGTGAAGCAGCGGGGAACACCGGGGAGCTGTTTTTT | CASSEAAGNTGELFF
. | TRBJ2-7 | . | TRBV11-3 | TGTGCCAGCAGCTTAGTTCCCGGGGGGCGGTCTTGGGAGCAGTACTTC | CASSLVPGGRSWEQYF
. | TRBJ1-2 | . | TRBV6-1 | TGTGCCAGCAGTCCCCGCGGACAGATATGGGACTACACCTTC | CASSPRGQIWDYTF
. | TRBJ1-2 | once | TRBV6-6 | TGTGCCAGCAGCCCGGACAGCCGCTATGGCTACACCTTC | CASSPDSRYGYTF
. | TRBJ1-2 | . | TRBV30 | TGTGCCTGGAGTGTACCGGGGGGCTACACCTTC | CAWSVPGGYTF
TRBD1 | TRBJ2-7 | . | TRBV19 | TGTGCCAGTAGTAACCCATCGACAGGGATACTAGGGGAGCAGTACTTC | CASSNPSTGILGEQYF
. | TRBJ2-2 | . | TRBV19 | TGTGCCAGTAGTATCCCCTCCCCCACCGGGGAGCTGTTTTTT | CASSIPSPTGELFF
. | TRBJ1-6 | . | TRBV6-6 | TGTGCCAGCAGTTACGGGCAGGGTACTTCACCCCTCCACTTT | CASSYGQGTSPLHF
TRBD1 | TRBJ2-7 | . | TRBV11-2 | TGTGCCAGCAGCTTGGGACAGGGAACTCCCGAGCAGTACTTC | CASSLGQGTPEQYF
TRBD2 | TRBJ2-7 | . | TRBV5-1 | TGCGCCAGCAGCGCTTCCGGGACTAGCGGGGGGCTCGGCGAGCAGTACTTC | CASSASGTSGGLGEQYF
. | TRBJ2-1 | . | TRBV19 | TGTGCCAGTAGTGGGACGGACAGACCCGCCGGTGAGCAGTTCTTC | CASSGTDRPAGEQFF
TRBD2 | TRBJ2-3 | . | TRBV9 | TGTGCCAGCAGCGGACGACTAGCGGGGGGCTTCACAGATACGCAGTATTTT | CASSGRLAGGFTDTQYF
TRBD1 | TRBJ1-5 | once | TRBV4-3 | TGCGCCAGCAGCTCGGACAGGGGCGGTAGCAATCAGCCCCAGCATTTT | CASSSDRGGSNQPQHF
TRBD2 | TRBJ2-1 | . | TRBV15 | TGTGCCACCAGCCTGATAGCGGGGGGGCCCGATGAGCAGTTCTTC | CATSLIAGGPDEQFF
TRBD1 | TRBJ1-3 | . | TRBV9 | TGTGCCAGTTCAGGGGGAGGAAACACCATATATTTT | CASSGGGNTIYF
TRBD1 | TRBJ2-6 | . | TRBV25-1 | TGTGCCAGCAGTGGGTCACAGGGGTTGAGCTCTGGGGCCAACGTCCTGACTTTC | CASSGSQGLSSGANVLTF
TRBD2 | TRBJ2-5 | . | TRBV2 | TGTGCCAGCAGCCAACGACTAGCGGGGATTAGTAACCAAGAGACCCAGTACTTC | CASSQRLAGISNQETQYF
TRBD2 | TRBJ2-6 | . | TRBV9 | TGTGCCAGCAGCGAGCGGGGCGCTGGGGCCAACGTCCTGACTTTC | CASSERGAGANVLTF
TRBD1 | TRBJ1-3 | . | TRBV2 | TGTGCCAGCAGCCTCCAGGGGGCGCGGGCTGGAAACACCATATATTTT | CASSLQGARAGNTIYF
TRBD2 | TRBJ2-5 | . | TRBV30 | TGTGCCTGGATAAAGGAAACTAGCGGGGGGCAAGAGACCCAGTACTTC | CAWIKETSGGQETQYF
TRBD2 | TRBJ2-5 | . | TRBV11-3 | TGTGCCAGCAGCTTAGCTAGCGGGGTGTACCAAGAGACCCAGTACTTC | CASSLASGVYQETQYF
. | TRBJ1-1 | . | TRBV11-3 | TGTGCCAGCAGCCCCGGGCCGCGAGCGGTGGGTAAAGCTTTCTTT | CASSPGPRAVGKAFF
. | TRBJ2-3 | . | TRBV11-2 | TGTGCCAGCAGCTTCCTCGGGGGGCGCATGACAGATACGCAGTATTTT | CASSFLGGRMTDTQYF
TRBD1 | TRBJ2-1 | . | TRBV5-4 | TGTGCCAGCAGCTTCGACAGGGCGGGCTACAATGAGCAGTTCTTC | CASSFDRAGYNEQFF
. | TRBJ1-2 | . | TRBV30 | TGTGCCTGGAGGGGGACTTACTATGGCTACACCTTC | CAWRGTYYGYTF
TRBD1 | TRBJ1-4 | . | TRBV2 | TGTGCCAGCAATCCCCCGGACAGGGGTAATGAAAAACTGTTTTTT | CASNPPDRGNEKLFF
TRBD1 | TRBJ1-1 | . | TRBV19 | TGTGCCAGTAGTGACAGGGGGCATTTGAACACTGAAGCTTTCTTT | CASSDRGHLNTEAFF
TRBD1 | TRBJ2-1 | few | TRBV5-1 | TGCGCCAGCAGCCCCCCAAAGACAGGGGGAATTGTCGATGAGCAGTTCTTC | CASSPPKTGGIVDEQFF
. | TRBJ2-7 | . | TRBV11-3 | TGTGCCAGCAGCCGGGTAGTCTCCTACGAGCAGTACTTC | CASSRVVSYEQYF
TRBD1 | TRBJ1-2 | few | TRBV5-5 | TGTGCCAGCAGCCATACCCGGGACAGGGGGAAAGCGGGCTACACCTTC | CASSHTRDRGKAGYTF
. | TRBJ2-6 | once | TRBV5-1 | TGCGCCAGCAGCTCGCTCGGACTCCCCTCCCAGTCTGGGGCCAACGTCCTGACTTTC | CASSSLGLPSQSGANVLTF
. | TRBJ2-1 | . | TRBV28 | TGTGCCAGCACACCCAGTCAGGGGACCTTTAAAGGGCAGTTCTTC | CASTPSQGTFKGQFF
. | TRBJ1-1 | . | TRBV11-2 | TGTGCCAGCAGCTCCCCCAAAAACACTGAAGCTTTCTTT | CASSSPKNTEAFF
. | TRBJ1-3 | . | TRBV5-1 | TGCGCCAGCAGCTTTACAGGGTACGGAAACACCATATATTTT | CASSFTGYGNTIYF
TRBD2 | TRBJ2-5 | . | TRBV28 | TGTGCCAGCAGTTTTTCTGTTAGCGGGGGGCAAGAGACCCAGTACTTC | CASSFSVSGGQETQYF
. | TRBJ1-1 | . | TRBV15 | TGTGCCACCAGCTATTCTACGGGGGGTAATGAAGCTTTCTTT | CATSYSTGGNEAFF
. | TRBJ2-1 | . | TRBV7-8 | TGTGCCAGCAGGAGCGAGTATGACAATGAGCAGTTCTTC | CASRSEYDNEQFF
TRBD2 | TRBJ2-5 | . | TRBV27 | TGTGCCAGCAACTGGGGGGGGTCCCCCCAAGAGACCCAGTACTTC | CASNWGGSPQETQYF
TRBD1 | TRBJ1-2 | . | TRBV7-6 | TGTGCCAGCAGCCCAGGGACAGGGCCTAACTATGGCTACACCTTC | CASSPGTGPNYGYTF
. | TRBJ2-7 | . | TRBV5-1 | TGCGCCAGCAGCCTAGGGGGGGTATACGAGCAGTACTTC | CASSLGGVYEQYF
. | TRBJ2-5 | . | TRBV7-2 | TGTGCCAGCAGCTCCCGTCGTGGGGGGGCAAGGGAGACCCAGTACTTC | CASSSRRGGARETQYF
TRBD1 | TRBJ2-1 | . | TRBV6-4 | TGTGCCAGCAGTGACTCGAAGGCGTGGGTGGGACAGGGGTCAAGTGAGCAGTTCTTC | CASSDSKAWVGQGSSEQFF
TRBD1 | TRBJ2-5 | . | TRBV12-5 | TGTGCTAGTGGGGACAGGGACCGAAAGACCCAGTACTTC | CASGDRDRKTQYF
. | TRBJ2-3 | . | TRBV9 | TGTGCCAGCAACCGCGAGGGGGGGCGGACAGATACGCAGTATTTT | CASNREGGRTDTQYF
. | TRBJ2-5 | . | TRBV30 | TGTGCCTGGAGTGGACAGAGGGAGACCCAGTACTTC | CAWSGQRETQYF
. | TRBJ2-3 | . | TRBV7-2 | TGTGCCAGCAGCTTATTAGCGTCGGGGGGCAGTACAGATACGCAGTATTTT | CASSLLASGGSTDTQYF
. | TRBJ1-5 | . | TRBV21-1 | TGTGCCAGCAGCACAGCGCGGCGTTTTAACAATCAGCCCCAGCATTTT | CASSTARRFNNQPQHF
. | TRBJ1-3 | few | TRBV19 | TGTGCCAGTACCCGCGGGGAACCCGGGTCCGCCATATATTTT | CASTRGEPGSAIYF
. | TRBJ2-1 | once | TRBV9 | TGTGCCAGCACGACAGCTGGGGGGAATGAGCAGTTCTTC | CASTTAGGNEQFF
TRBD2 | TRBJ2-1 | . | TRBV6-5 | TGTGCCAGCAGTTGGGGTCTAGCGGACAACAATGAGCAGTTCTTC | CASSWGLADNNEQFF